This TCR beta chain was identified during a study of OX40 agonist ivuxolimab in advanced cancers. For the study at large: Patients assigned to dose escalation were diagnosed with hepatocellular carcinoma, melanoma, renal cell or head and neck cancer. Around 40% of patients had received prior checkpoint inhibitor therapy. General study findings and limits: Both CD4+ and CD8+ T cell populations in blood had undergone clonal expansion by week 6 at 0.1 to 3.0 mg/kg.

The data were produced by immunoSEQ multiplex PCR, yet TCRdb's version contains in-frame clones alone and is incomplete. The sample has some 66,000 clones; roughly 88% are singletons. The germline V gene has CDR1 MNHEY and CDR2 SVGAGI. The V gene end was trimmed by 6 bases and the J gene end by 4 bases; junction bases not matched to a gene: 3. The CDR3 totals 13 residues. In regard to this clone: The antigen is unknown. This same CDR3 is encoded by further DNA sequences in the sample.

This TCR was sampled from an adult with an advanced solid tumor such as melanoma, head and neck, liver or kidney cancer. This rearrangement joins TRBV6-5 to TRBJ2-7, with TRBD1 matching over 10 bases. The input for sequencing was CD4+ or CD8+ T cells sorted from blood, taken in a trial of the OX40 agonist ivuxolimab. The CDR3 coding sequence is TGTGCCAGCAGCCGGGACAGGGGATACGAGCAGTACTTC. It codes for CASSRDRGYEQYF.